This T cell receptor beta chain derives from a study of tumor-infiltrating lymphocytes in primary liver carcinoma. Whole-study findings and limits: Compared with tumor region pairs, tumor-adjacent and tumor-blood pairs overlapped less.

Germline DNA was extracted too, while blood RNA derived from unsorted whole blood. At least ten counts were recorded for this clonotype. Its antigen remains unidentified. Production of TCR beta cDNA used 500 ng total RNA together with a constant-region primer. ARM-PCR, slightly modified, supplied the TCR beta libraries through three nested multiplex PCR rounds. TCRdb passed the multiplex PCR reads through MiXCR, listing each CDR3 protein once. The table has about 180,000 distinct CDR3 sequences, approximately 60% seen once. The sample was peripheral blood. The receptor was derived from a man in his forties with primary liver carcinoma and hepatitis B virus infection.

The CDR3 sequence is CASSYSSGEPYEQYF. The CDR3 region has the DNA TGTGCCAGCAGTTACTCTAGCGGGGAACCCTACGAGCAGTACTTC. The rearrangement uses TRBV6-5 and TRBJ2-7; 8 bases agree with TRBD2. J gave up 2 bases and V 0 bases, and 3 bases lay outside the gene matches. The CDR3 totals 15 residues. Per germline, CDR1 MNHEY and CDR2 SVGAGI.